The 20 T cell receptor beta chains given below trace back to one sample, sequenced in a study of T cells in Graves' hyperthyroidism and ophthalmopathy. RNA transcripts gave rise to amplified TCR beta CDR3 regions. HTBI primers were used for first-round RT-PCR of the TCR CDR3. TCRdb independently ran MiXCR on the multiplex PCR reads; one entry per CDR3 protein. In the table there are approximately 420,000 distinct CDR3 sequences, just under 15% of which are singletons. Sequencing was carried out using blood. The origin of the receptors is a woman younger than 45 with Graves' hyperthyroidism.

This clonotype was counted many times. The rearrangement links TRBV12-3 or TRBV12-4 to TRBJ2-1, with 9 bases aligning to TRBD2. V shed 1 base and J 6 bases; nucleotides not matched to a gene: 7. The CDR3 loop spans 16 amino acids. In DNA, the CDR3 is TGTGCCAGCAGTTTAGAGGGACTAGCAGTGCGCAATGAGCAGTTCTTC. This translates into CASSLEGLAVRNEQFF.

The chain employs TRBV5-1 and TRBJ2-2; the D is unclear. Germline V gene lookup returns CDR1 SGHRS and CDR2 YFSETQ. CDR3 length equals 12 residues. Trimming removed 5 bases at V and 8 bases at J, with 10 bases between. CDR3 sequence reads: CASRETRGELFF. The CDR3 DNA is TGCGCCAGCAGGGAGACTCGGGGGGAGCTGTTTTTT.

This clonotype was recorded a few times. The CDR3 loop reads CSVGSGTPVGGYEQYF. CDR3 in DNA: TGCAGCGTTGGGTCCGGGACTCCCGTGGGCGGGTACGAGCAGTACTTC. The chain carries TRBV29-1 and TRBJ2-7; D is possibly TRBD2 (6 bases). The length of the CDR3 is 16 residues. The V and J ends lost 4 bases and 4 bases respectively, with 23 bases between them. The germline CDR1 and CDR2 sequences are SQVTM and ANQGSEA.

The V and J genes are TRBV5-1 and TRBJ2-5; 8 positions match TRBD2. CDR1 SGHRS and CDR2 YFSETQ come from the germline V gene. V trimming: 3 bases; J trimming: 5 bases; junction bases outside the gene matches: 6. The CDR3 is 14 amino acids. The CDR3 loop is CASSSGGGRETQYF. The CDR3 bases are TGCGCCAGCAGCTCGGGAGGGGGACGGGAGACCCAGTACTTC.

CDR3 sequence (DNA): TGTGCCAGCAGCCGAGGGGGTAGCTCCTACGAGCAGTACTTC. As protein: CASSRGGSSYEQYF. The rearrangement links TRBV11-2 to TRBJ2-7; D might be TRBD1 (6 bases). V lost 5 bases, J lost 0 bases, and 11 bases lay in between. This CDR3 has 14 amino acids. Germline lookup yields CDR1 SGHAT and CDR2 FQNNGV.

With regard to this clonotype: This may come from a read error, since a much larger clone is one base off. The chain couples TRBV28 to TRBJ1-1; D is unclear. There are 13 residues in the CDR3. Germline V gene data show CDR1 as MDHEN and CDR2 as SYDVKM. CDR3 region: CASGLGVNTEAFF. Written as DNA, the CDR3 is TGTGCCAGCGGTTTAGGAGTGAACACTGAAGCTTTCTTT. The whole variable domain, remainder taken from reference TRBV28 and TRBJ1-1, is DVKVTQSSRYLVKRTGEKVFLECVQDMDHENMFWYRQDPGLGLRLIYFSYDVKMKEKGDIPEGYSVSREKKERFSLILESASTNQTSMYLCASGLGVNTEAFFGQGTRLTVV.

The genes are TRBV7-9 and TRBJ2-1; 9 bases match TRBD1. From germline, CDR1 is SEHNR and CDR2 FQNEAQ (reference sequence). The CDR3 covers 15 residues. Trimming cost V 5 bases and J 6 bases; bases outside gene matches: 8. Here the CDR3 DNA reads TGTGCCAGCAGCCACCCGTCGGGACAGGGCAATGAGCAGTTCTTC. Protein: CASSHPSGQGNEQFF.

This sequence joins TRBV29-1 and TRBJ1-2; 8 bases agree with TRBD1. The germline CDR1 and CDR2 sequences are SQVTM and ANQGSEA. V gave up 6 bases and J gave up 2 bases; unmatched junction bases: 11. The CDR3 extends over 15 amino acids. The CDR3 nucleotides read TGCAGCGTCCGAAGAAACCGACAGGGGAACTATGGCTACACCTTC. Amino acid sequence: CSVRRNRQGNYGYTF.

The J gene is TRBJ2-1, the V gene TRBV11-2, with TRBD2 identical over 13 bases. The CDR3 length is 16 residues. From germline, CDR1 is SGHAT and CDR2 FQNNGV. Trimming cost V 6 bases and J 9 bases; bases outside gene matches: 11. This CDR3 reads CASSQLAGGLVGEQFF. Here the CDR3 DNA reads TGTGCCAGCAGTCAACTAGCGGGAGGGTTGGTGGGTGAGCAGTTCTTC.

This clonotype showed up many times. The chain has TRBV10-3 and TRBJ2-7; 8 positions match TRBD2. Germline V lookup: CDR1 ENHRY, CDR2 SYGVKD. The CDR3 is 15 residues long. The V segment lost 1 base and the J segment 6 bases; nucleotides outside the gene matches: 8. This CDR3 reads CAISELGTRRAEQYF. The CDR3 DNA reads as TGTGCCATCAGTGAGTTGGGGACTAGAAGAGCCGAGCAGTACTTC.

This clonotype was seen many times. This rearrangement joins TRBV3-1 to TRBJ2-7, with a tentative D call TRBD1 (6 bases). The V end was cut by 3 bases, the J end by 0 bases, with 6 bases between. Germline loops: CDR1 LGHDT, CDR2 YNNKEL (reference sequence). There are 13 residues in the CDR3. For the CDR3, the DNA is TGTGCCAGCAGCCACAGGGGCTCCTACGAGCAGTACTTC. The encoded protein is CASSHRGSYEQYF.

A few counts support this clonotype. The chain has TRBV5-1 and TRBJ1-5; 9 nucleotides match TRBD1. Germline CDR1 and CDR2: SGHRS and YFSETQ. This CDR3 spans 16 amino acids. Trimming took 3 bases from V and 7 from J; bases not matched to a gene: 11. CDR3 DNA sequence: TGCGCCAGCAGCTCACAAAAACGACAGGGGGTCCAGCCCCAGCATTTT. Translated: CASSSQKRQGVQPQHF. Looking up the rest from reference TRBV5-1 and TRBJ1-5 gives the full variable domain: KAGVTQTPRYLIKTRGQQVTLSCSPISGHRSVSWYQQTPGQGLQFLFEYFSETQRNKGNFPGRFSGRQFSNSRSEMNVSTLELGDSALYLCASSSQKRQGVQPQHFGDGTRLSIL.

The rearrangement links TRBV9 to TRBJ1-2; D may be TRBD1 (5 bases). Germline CDR1 is SGDLS and CDR2 is YYNGEE. Trimming took 4 bases from V and 0 from J, leaving 13 bases between them. This CDR3 spans 15 amino acids. CDR3: CASSRDRRTNYGYTF. The CDR3 DNA reads TGTGCCAGCAGCAGAGACAGACGAACTAACTATGGCTACACCTTC.

This clonotype came up many times. In DNA form, the CDR3 reads TGTGCCAGCAGCCAATCCCAGGGGGCTGAAAAACTGTTTTTT. This sequence encodes CASSQSQGAEKLFF. This rearrangement joins TRBV3-1 to TRBJ1-4; 8 positions agree with TRBD1. CDR3 length equals 14 residues. V lost 2 bases to trimming and J lost 7 bases; unmatched junction nucleotides: 3. CDR1 is LGHDT and CDR2 is YNNKEL in the germline V gene (reference sequence).

This clonotype was detected many times. The V call is TRBV18, the J call TRBJ2-7; 9 bases agree with TRBD1. The germline gives CDR1 KGHSH, CDR2 LQKENI. The CDR3 sequence is 14 residues long. V shed 4 bases and J 3 bases; nucleotides not matched to a gene: 4. The CDR3 DNA is TGTGCCAGCTCACAATGGACAGGGGACTACGAGCAGTACTTC. Amino acid sequence: CASSQWTGDYEQYF.

This clonotype was found once. The chain has TRBV29-1 and TRBJ2-5; TRBD2 matches 7 bases. The V gene end was trimmed by 4 bases and the J gene end by 8 bases; junction bases not matched to a gene: 10. Germline V gene lookup returns CDR1 SQVTM and CDR2 ANQGSEA. There are 13 residues in the CDR3. CDR3 amino acids: CSVGQRLADTQYF. The CDR3 DNA reads TGCAGCGTTGGGCAGAGGCTAGCGGACACCCAGTACTTC.

This clonotype has just a few counts. The chain employs TRBV6-1 and TRBJ2-7; TRBD2 might be the D (5 bases). The CDR3 totals 14 residues. The germline V and J ends were trimmed by 8 bases and 3 bases, with 17 bases remaining between them. Germline V gene sequence: CDR1 MNHNS, CDR2 SASEGT. CDR3 bases: TGTGCCAGCGCCGATCATCAGGACTTCTACGAGCAGTACTTC. Protein: CASADHQDFYEQYF.

At least ten counts were recorded for this clonotype. The J gene is TRBJ2-2, the V gene TRBV30, with 9 bases aligning to TRBD1. CDR3 size: 16 residues. J was trimmed by 4 bases and V by 5 bases; bases with no gene match: 11. CDR1 is GTSNPN and CDR2 is SVGIG in the germline V gene (reference sequence). As DNA, the CDR3 is TGTGCCTGGGATTCCGCGGGACAGGGTTCCACCGGGGAGCTGTTTTTT. Its translation: CAWDSAGQGSTGELFF. Full variable domain (rest looked up from reference TRBV30 and TRBJ2-2): SQTIHQWPATLVQPVGSPLSLECTVEGTSNPNLYWYRQAAGRGLQLLFYSVGIGQISSEVPQNLSASRPQDRQFILSSKKLLLSDSGFYLCAWDSAGQGSTGELFFGEGSRLTVL.

This clonotype was picked up a small number of times. The chain carries TRBV9 and TRBJ1-5, with 8 nucleotides matching TRBD1. The CDR3 loop spans 15 amino acids. V dropped 4 bases and J dropped 5; count of bases not matched to a gene: 8. Germline CDR1 and CDR2: SGDLS and YYNGEE. CDR3 loop: CASSLSPGGDQPQHF. The CDR3, as DNA: TGTGCCAGCAGCTTGAGCCCAGGGGGCGATCAGCCCCAGCATTTT.

The V and J genes are TRBV2 and TRBJ2-5; weak D call: TRBD1 (6 bases). Trimming took off 8 bases at V and 0 bases at J, with 7 bases between the two ends. In germline, CDR1 is SNHLY, CDR2 FYNNEI. The CDR3 consists of 12 residues. The CDR3 region has the DNA TGTGCCAGCCGACAGGACCAAGAGACCCAGTACTTC. Amino acids: CASRQDQETQYF.